A selection of T cell receptor beta chains follows, all from one sample in a study of blood T cell repertoires in COVID-19. Method: immunoSEQ multiplex PCR; TCRdb's copy keeps in-frame clones and lacks some. Of approximately 35,000 clones in the sample, 75% to 90% were seen once. The sequenced sample was peripheral blood. The receptors originated from a man aged 60 to 69 with active COVID-19. CDR3s include the opening cysteine and the closing phenylalanine or tryptophan. Fields, in order: J gene, V gene, clone size, D gene, CDR3 DNA, CDR3 protein. The D gene is left open where the match is weak. Clone sizes are given selectively: once, few, many, or a class where the clone is expanded.

TRBJ2-7 | TRBV4-1 | - | - | TGCGCCAGCAGCCAAGACGAGGCTTGGGGAGGCGAGCAGTACTTC | CASSQDEAWGGEQYF
TRBJ2-2 | TRBV5-6 | - | TRBD2 | TGTGCCAGCAGCCCTATAGCGGGAGCCATTCACGCCGGGGAGCTGTTTTTT | CASSPIAGAIHAGELFF
TRBJ2-7 | TRBV7-2 | - | TRBD1 | TGTGCCAGCAGCATGACAGGGGGCCTTTACGAGCAGTACTTC | CASSMTGGLYEQYF
TRBJ2-5 | TRBV14 | - | - | TGTGCCAGCAGCCAAGATAGGGGGGAGACCCAGTACTTC | CASSQDRGETQYF
TRBJ2-3 | TRBV29-1 | - | - | TGCAGCGTTGAAGTAGCGGCCACAGATACGCAGTATTTT | CSVEVAATDTQYF
TRBJ2-7 | TRBV5-4 | - | TRBD2 | TGTGCCAGCAGCTTGGATCCAGCGGGGGCTACCTACGAGCAGTACTTC | CASSLDPAGATYEQYF
TRBJ2-1 | TRBV19 | - | - | TGTGCCAGTAGTCCCCGGGGGTTAGATGAGCAGTTCTTC | CASSPRGLDEQFF
TRBJ1-1 | TRBV1 | - | - | TGCACCAGCAGCCAAGGCAGGCCGCCCACTGAAGCTTTCTTT | CTSSQGRPPTEAFF
TRBJ1-4 | TRBV27 | - | - | TGTGCCAGCAGTCCGAGGACAGTTCCGGCATATGAAAAACTGTTTTTT | CASSPRTVPAYEKLFF
TRBJ2-1 | TRBV12-5 | - | TRBD2 | TGTGCTAGTGGCTTAGCGGGAGTGATTGATGAGCAGTTCTTC | CASGLAGVIDEQFF
TRBJ2-1 | TRBV27 | once | - | TGTGCCAGCACCTACCCCCCCTACAATGAGCAGTTCTTC | CASTYPPYNEQFF
TRBJ2-3 | TRBV10-3 | - | TRBD2 | TGTGCCATCGGGCTAGCGGGAGGGCCAACGGCCAGGGCGCAGTATTTT | CAIGLAGGPTARAQYF
TRBJ2-2 | TRBV3-1/TRBV3-2 | - | - | TGTGCCAGCAGCCCCCGACTAAACACCGGGGAGCTGTTTTTT | CASSPRLNTGELFF
TRBJ1-2 | TRBV9 | - | - | TGTGCCAGCAGCGGACAGAACTATGGCTACACCTTC | CASSGQNYGYTF
TRBJ2-1 | TRBV21-1 | - | - | TGTGCCAGCAGCAATTGGACAGGATTCCACAATGAGCAGTTCTTC | CASSNWTGFHNEQFF
TRBJ2-4 | TRBV19 | - | TRBD2 | TGTGCCAGTAGCCCCCGGGACTACCGAAACATTCAGTACTTC | CASSPRDYRNIQYF
TRBJ2-7 | TRBV5-5 | once | TRBD2 | TGTGCCAGCAGCTTGGGGCTAGCGGGGGTCTCCTACGAGCAGTACTTC | CASSLGLAGVSYEQYF
TRBJ1-4 | TRBV5-4 | - | - | TGTGCCAGCAGCCCTGGGGGCCTCGGGGTAACTAATGAAAAACTGTTTTTT | CASSPGGLGVTNEKLFF
TRBJ2-1 | TRBV11-3 | once | - | TGTGCCAGCAGCTTAGGTAACGGAGGCCATGAGCAGTTCTTC | CASSLGNGGHEQFF
TRBJ2-1 | TRBV24-1 | - | - | TGTGCCACCAGTGGCAACCGGGACAACTACAATGAGCAGTTCTTC | CATSGNRDNYNEQFF
TRBJ1-6 | TRBV9 | - | - | TGTGCCAGCAGCCCCCGTCTGGACGGGGGGAATTCACCCCTCCACTTT | CASSPRLDGGNSPLHF
TRBJ1-3 | TRBV19 | - | - | TGTGCCAGTAGTATAGGACAACTTATCTCTGGAAACACCATATATTTT | CASSIGQLISGNTIYF
TRBJ2-7 | TRBV6-2/TRBV6-3 | - | - | TGTGCCAGCAGCAGACAGGCCTCCTACGAGCAGTACTTC | CASSRQASYEQYF
TRBJ2-2 | TRBV3-1/TRBV3-2 | - | - | TGTGCCAGCAGCCAAGTCTCGGGGTCCGGGGAGCTGTTTTTT | CASSQVSGSGELFF
TRBJ2-7 | TRBV10-1 | few | TRBD1 | TGCGCCAGCAGCGGCCCGGGACAGGGTTTTTACGAGCAGTACTTC | CASSGPGQGFYEQYF
TRBJ2-5 | TRBV2 | - | TRBD2 | TGTGCCAGCAGGGGTGGGACTAGCGGGAGGGGGACCCAGTACTTC | CASRGGTSGRGTQYF
TRBJ2-1 | TRBV5-1 | - | TRBD2 | TGCGCCAGCAGCTCCGAACCGACTAGCGTCTACAATGAGCAGTTCTTC | CASSSEPTSVYNEQFF
TRBJ1-2 | TRBV6-5 | - | - | TGTGCCAGCAGTTACTTTAAGGGGCGGACCTATGGCTACACCTTC | CASSYFKGRTYGYTF
TRBJ2-2 | TRBV6-6 | - | TRBD2 | TGTGCCAGCAGTCCCTGGACTAGCGGGAGGAGGAACACCGGGGAGCTGTTTTTT | CASSPWTSGRRNTGELFF
TRBJ2-1 | TRBV9 | - | TRBD1 | TGTGCCAGCGGTCGGACAGGCTACAATGAGCAGTTCTTC | CASGRTGYNEQFF
TRBJ2-1 | TRBV5-1 | - | - | TGCGCCAGCAGCTCTAGGCGGGGTTCGGACAATGAGCAGTTCTTC | CASSSRRGSDNEQFF
TRBJ2-7 | TRBV7-2 | - | - | TGTGCCAGCAGCTTAAATCCTAGTGGCGGTCTCGAGCAGTACTTC | CASSLNPSGGLEQYF
TRBJ2-7 | TRBV27 | once | - | TGTGCCAGCAGTCCCAATACAGGGGGGGCGCAGTACTTC | CASSPNTGGAQYF
TRBJ1-1 | TRBV7-8 | - | TRBD1 | TGTGCCAGCAGCCCCCCGGGACAGGGGATGAACACTGAAGCTTTCTTT | CASSPPGQGMNTEAFF
TRBJ2-5 | TRBV5-1 | - | TRBD1 | TGCGCCAGCAGCTTTGACGGGACAGGGGCAGAGACCCAGTACTTC | CASSFDGTGAETQYF
TRBJ1-1 | TRBV28 | once | - | TGTGCCAGCAGTTCGACTTTTAAGGGGGACAACACTGAAGCTTTCTTT | CASSSTFKGDNTEAFF
TRBJ2-1 | TRBV6-5 | once | - | TGTGCCAGCAGTTCCCGCACTATGAGGGTTGAGCAGTTCTTC | CASSSRTMRVEQFF
TRBJ2-3 | TRBV15 | - | TRBD2 | TGTGCCACCAGCAGAGATTGGGCTAGCGGGTTGATTCCCAGTGACACAGATACGCAGTATTTT | CATSRDWASGLIPSDTDTQYF
TRBJ1-6 | TRBV28 | - | TRBD1 | TGTGCCAGCAGAGAGAGAAGGACAGGGCGCAATTCACCCCTCCACTTT | CASRERRTGRNSPLHF
TRBJ1-1 | TRBV24-1 | - | TRBD1 | TGTGCCACCAGTGATGTATGGACAGGGGCCCCGAACACTGAAGCTTTCTTT | CATSDVWTGAPNTEAFF
TRBJ2-1 | TRBV12-1 | - | - | TGTGCCAGCAGGGAGGGGATGTTGGCGGGAGTTTTCTACAATGAGCAGTTCTTC | CASREGMLAGVFYNEQFF
TRBJ2-2 | TRBV7-9 | once | TRBD1 | TGTGCCAGCAGCCCCAGGACAGGAGGCCCGAACACCGGGGAGCTGTTTTTT | CASSPRTGGPNTGELFF
TRBJ2-7 | TRBV5-4 | - | TRBD1 | TGTGCCAGCAGCCCCGTAGACAGGGCCTACGAGCAGTACTTC | CASSPVDRAYEQYF
TRBJ1-6 | TRBV3-1/TRBV3-2 | few | TRBD1 | TGTGCCAGCAGCTCCGGGACAGGGGGCTTTAATTCACCCCTCCACTTT | CASSSGTGGFNSPLHF
TRBJ1-5 | TRBV27 | - | - | TGTGCCAGCAGTTTAGTCCCCAACTCGCCTCCCCAGCATTTT | CASSLVPNSPPQHF
TRBJ2-2 | TRBV5-1 | - | TRBD2 | TGCGCCAGCAGCTCCGGGACTAGCGGGAGGAACACCGGGGAGCTGTTTTTT | CASSSGTSGRNTGELFF
TRBJ2-2 | TRBV5-5 | - | TRBD1 | TGTGCCAGCAGTCAAGGGGGCTGGAACACCGGGGAGCTGTTTTTT | CASSQGGWNTGELFF
TRBJ2-5 | TRBV11-2 | - | TRBD2 | TGTGCCAGCACCTCGACTAGCGGGGGCCGGGGGGCCCAGTACTTC | CASTSTSGGRGAQYF
TRBJ1-4 | TRBV27 | few | - | TGTGCCAGCCGACAGTTATATAATTATGCTGAAAAACTGTTTTTT | CASRQLYNYAEKLFF
TRBJ1-2 | TRBV5-4 | - | - | TGTGCCAGCAGTATGGAACCCACCCAGGTCGCATTTATGAACTATGGCTACACCTTC | CASSMEPTQVAFMNYGYTF
TRBJ2-4 | TRBV2 | - | - | TGTGCCAGCACCCCGTCCGGGGGCGCAGGGGGCAAAAACATTCAGTACTTC | CASTPSGGAGGKNIQYF
TRBJ2-2 | TRBV29-1 | once | TRBD2 | TGCAGCGTTGAAGACGTAGCTAGCGGGAGGACCGGGGAGCTGTTTTTT | CSVEDVASGRTGELFF
TRBJ1-1 | TRBV28 | few | - | TGTGCCAGCAGTTTGATTGGGGCAGGGGCTGGCACTGAAGCTTTCTTT | CASSLIGAGAGTEAFF